These 14 T cell receptor beta chains originate from one sample sequenced in a study of CD8+ T cells in alopecia areata. Sequencing relied on a cDNA template that was reverse transcribed from extracted RNA. Produced via immunoSEQ multiplex PCR; TCRdb's table is partial and in-frame only. The data hold some 110,000 clones, with under 40% observed a single time. Sample: CD4+ T cells sorted from blood. These receptor sequences come from a human donor with alopecia areata.

On this clone: One end of the junction fails to match germline, which may point to a read error. The gene calls are TRBV7-8 and TRBJ2-2; tentative D call: TRBD2 (6 bases). The CDR3 runs 15 residues. Germline-derived CDR1 and CDR2 are SGHVS and FQNEAQ. CDR3 sequence (DNA): TGTGCCAGCAGCCCAAGGCGCGGGAACGCCGGGGAGCTGTTTTTT. Translation: CASSPRRGNAGELFF.

In this sample, this clone turned up a few times. The CDR3 sequence is CSARDRVNGYTF. The CDR3, as DNA: TGCAGCGCCCGGGACAGGGTGAATGGCTACACCTTC. The genes are TRBV29-1 and TRBJ1-2; 9 positions agree with TRBD1. The CDR3 has 12 residues. V dropped 7 bases and J dropped 6; count of bases not matched to a gene: 6. Germline lookup yields CDR1 SQVTM and CDR2 ANQGSEA.

This clone came up once. This chain joins TRBV5-1 and TRBJ2-3; the match to TRBD2 covers 10 bases. The germline CDR1 and CDR2 sequences are SGHRS and YFSETQ. Unmatched junction bases numbered 6, after V lost 4 bases and J lost 1 base. The CDR3 runs to 16 residues. The CDR3 bases are TGCGCCAGCAGCGGGGTAGCGGGGGGCCGCACAGATACGCAGTATTTT. Translating gives CASSGVAGGRTDTQYF.

This chain joins TRBV7-2 and TRBJ1-6; D remains ambiguous. Trimming stripped 5 bases from V and 10 bases from J, with 9 bases between. The CDR3 is 12 residues long. The germline CDR1 and CDR2 sequences are SGHTA and FQGNSA. CDR3 DNA: TGTGCCAGCAGCCACTACGACTCACCCCTCCACTTT. Encoded protein: CASSHYDSPLHF.

The chain couples TRBV29-1 to TRBJ1-4; D not resolved. Germline V gene lookup returns CDR1 SQVTM and CDR2 ANQGSEA. Between the trimmed V and J ends, which lost 7 bases and 8 bases, there was a span of 17 bases. The CDR3 contains 13 residues. CDR3 loop: CSGGGGSLEKLFF. The CDR3, as DNA: TGCAGCGGCGGCGGAGGGAGTTTAGAAAAACTGTTTTTT.

This clone was recorded a few times. V usage is TRBV12-5 and J usage is TRBJ1-2; the D gene is possibly TRBD1 (5 bases). V dropped 4 bases and J dropped 5 bases, with 11 bases sitting between them. The CDR3 runs 13 residues. The V gene's germline CDR1 is LGHNT and CDR2 FRNRAP. The CDR3 sequence is CASGSRGDYGYTF. CDR3 in DNA: TGTGCTAGTGGTTCGAGGGGAGATTATGGCTACACCTTC.

The genes are TRBV28 and TRBJ1-1; weak D call: TRBD1 (5 bases). There are 16 residues in the CDR3. CDR1 and CDR2 from the germline V gene are MDHEN and SYDVKM. Trimming cost V 7 bases and J 1 base, with 19 bases left between them. CDR3 loop: CASTTEGQMKNTEAFF. The DNA for the CDR3 is TGTGCCAGCACCACCGAGGGGCAGATGAAGAACACTGAAGCTTTCTTT.

This clone was seen only a few times. The gene calls are TRBV7-2 and TRBJ2-5; D not certain. Germline V gives CDR1 SGHTA, CDR2 FQGNSA. The V and J ends lost 6 bases and 5 bases respectively, with 13 bases between them. There are 13 residues in the CDR3. CDR3 nucleotides: TGTGCCAGCAGTAAGGGTGTCCGGGAGACCCAGTACTTC. Residues: CASSKGVRETQYF.

This clone was recorded a few times. The DNA for the CDR3 is TGCAGCGTTGGGCTAGCGGGAGGGTTTAGGTACGAGCAGTACTTC. Its translation is CSVGLAGGFRYEQYF. The chain employs TRBV29-1 and TRBJ2-7; 12 bases line up with TRBD2. This CDR3 region has 15 residues. CDR1 is SQVTM, CDR2 ANQGSEA, per germline. The V gene end was trimmed by 4 bases and the J gene end by 4 bases; junction bases not matched to a gene: 8.

V usage is TRBV29-1 and J usage is TRBJ2-1; 9 bases are shared with TRBD2. The CDR3 is 14 amino acids. J gave up 10 bases and V 3 bases, and 10 bases lay outside the gene matches. The V gene's germline CDR1 is SQVTM and CDR2 ANQGSEA. The CDR3 DNA follows: TGCAGCGTTGATTCGCTAGCGGGGCGGGCGGAGCAGTTCTTC. Amino acids: CSVDSLAGRAEQFF.

The table lists this clone with a few counts. J is TRBJ2-3 and V is TRBV29-1, with TRBD2 matching over 7 bases. The CDR3 has 13 amino acids. The J segment lost 1 base and the V segment lost 3 bases, leaving 1 base of the junction unmatched. The germline V gene has CDR1 SQVTM and CDR2 ANQGSEA. The CDR3 sequence is CSVDGLGTDTQYF. CDR3 bases: TGCAGCGTTGACGGACTAGGCACAGATACGCAGTATTTT.

Only a few counts were recorded for this clone. The chain couples TRBV7-9 to TRBJ1-2; D uncertain. CDR3 length equals 13 residues. The ends were cut back, 5 bases at V and 3 bases at J, with 10 bases in the middle. Germline V CDR1 and CDR2: SEHNR, FQNEAQ (reference sequence). The CDR3 region is CASSAPPHYGYTF. DNA for the CDR3: TGTGCCAGCAGCGCCCCGCCCCACTATGGCTACACCTTC. Filled out from reference TRBV7-9 and TRBJ1-2, the complete variable domain reads DTGVSQNPRHKITKRGQNVTFRCDPISEHNRLYWYRQTLGQGPEFLTYFQNEAQLEKSRLLSDRFSAERPKGSFSTLEIQRTEQGDSAMYLCASSAPPHYGYTFGSGTRLTVV.

The V and J genes are TRBV4-3 and TRBJ2-1; D possibly corresponds to TRBD2 (6 bases). Trimming took off 1 base at V and 8 bases at J, with 12 bases between the two ends. This CDR3 has 14 amino acids. Germline V gene sequence: CDR1 LGHNA, CDR2 YSLEER. CDR3 sequence reads: CASSQAGVADEQFF. CDR3 DNA sequence: TGCGCCAGCAGCCAAGCGGGAGTTGCAGATGAGCAGTTCTTC.

This clone was seen more than once but under ten times. The V and J genes are TRBV7-2 and TRBJ2-3, with TRBD2 matching 10 bases. The V gene's germline CDR1 is SGHTA and CDR2 FQGNSA. This CDR3 has 13 residues. After removal of 11 bases from V and 3 bases from J, the junction contained 5 bases not matched to a gene. The CDR3 bases are TGTGCCTCTAAGCGGGGGGGTACAGATACGCAGTATTTT. It yields the protein CASKRGGTDTQYF.